These 3 T cell receptor beta chains originate from one sample sequenced in a study of OX40 agonist ivuxolimab in advanced cancers. Data came from immunoSEQ multiplex PCR; TCRdb stores just in-frame clones and leaves some out. The sample lists some 70,000 clones; around 89% were seen once. The source was CD4+ or CD8+ T cells sorted from blood, collected in a trial of the OX40 agonist ivuxolimab. The origin of the receptors is an adult with an advanced solid tumor such as melanoma, head and neck, liver or kidney cancer.

This clone was recorded once. The chain employs TRBV7-6 and TRBJ2-7; the match to TRBD1 covers 11 bases. Trimming removed 5 bases from V and 3 bases from J; junction bases left unmatched: 9. Per the germline V gene, CDR1 is SGHVS and CDR2 is FNYEAQ. The CDR3 spans 16 residues. DNA for the CDR3: TGTGCCAGCAGCCCCAAGACGGGGACAGGGGGCTACGAGCAGTACTTC. Its protein is CASSPKTGTGGYEQYF.

The chain uses TRBV11-2 and TRBJ2-3; the match to TRBD2 covers 8 bases. CDR1 and CDR2 from the germline V gene are SGHAT and FQNNGV. The CDR3 sequence is 15 residues long. J was trimmed by 7 bases and V by 5 bases; bases with no gene match: 11. CDR3 loop: CASSRRGGPGHTQYF. In DNA, the CDR3 is TGTGCCAGCAGCCGCCGGGGGGGCCCTGGCCATACGCAGTATTTT.

In the case of this clone: The sample carries other DNA sequences with the same CDR3. The chain combines TRBV11-2 with TRBJ1-4, with D possibly being TRBD1 (5 bases). CDR1 and CDR2 (germline): SGHAT, FQNNGV. V was cut by 5 bases and J by 8 bases, with 18 bases left in between. The CDR3 spans 15 residues. CDR3 sequence (DNA): TGTGCCAGCAGCCCGTGGGACCCCCCGAACGAAAAACTGTTTTTT. This gives the protein CASSPWDPPNEKLFF.